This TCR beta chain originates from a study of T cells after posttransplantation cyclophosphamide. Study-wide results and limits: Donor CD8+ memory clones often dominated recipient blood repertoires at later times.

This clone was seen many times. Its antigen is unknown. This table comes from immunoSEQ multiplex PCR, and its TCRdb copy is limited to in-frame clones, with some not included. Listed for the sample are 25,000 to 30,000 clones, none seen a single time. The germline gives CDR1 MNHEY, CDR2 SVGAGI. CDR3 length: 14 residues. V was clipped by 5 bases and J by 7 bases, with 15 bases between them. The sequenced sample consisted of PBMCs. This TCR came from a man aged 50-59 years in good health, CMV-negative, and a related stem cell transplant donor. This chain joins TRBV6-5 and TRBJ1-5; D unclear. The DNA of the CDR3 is TGTGCCAGCAGTGGCCCCGGTGAGGCCCAGCCCCAGCATTTT. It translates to CASSGPGEAQPQHF.